Listed here is a single T cell receptor (beta chain). This clone appeared a few times. Its antigen specificity is not known. No base-level quality is on record; no much larger clone is a single base apart. The sample belongs to a study of T cells in localized non-small cell lung cancer (TCRdb year 2020). Background on the whole study: T cell repertoires of 236 early-stage NSCLC patients were analyzed, with tumors being compared against uninvolved tumor-adjacent lungs. Of the NSCLC patients, around 130 were male and roughly 100 were female, and the mean age was approximately 66 years. The cohort comprised 236 treatment-naïve NSCLC patients with resected, localized lung tumors. Broader findings and caveats from the paper: Of the top 100 tumor clones, a median of roughly 56 were detected in paired uninvolved adjacent lung; approximately 30 were also among that lung's top 100. Multi-region tumor sequencing was not performed, so intratumor heterogeneity could not be excluded. Higher blood T cell density associated with longer overall survival, while higher adjacent-lung clonality associated with shorter survival. The highest T cell clonality was observed in uninvolved tumor-adjacent lung, where clonality exceeded that of tumor, suggesting that antigenic responses were more focused in uninvolved tumor-adjacent lung. Because the study design was exploratory, TCR variables were selected using unadjusted p-values without false-discovery rate correction.

V is shortened by 7 bases, J by 0 bases, and the region joining them spans 6 bases. The germline V gene gives CDR1 as SGHRS and CDR2 as YFSETQ. The cysteine opens and the phenylalanine closes a CDR3 of 12 amino acids. Left in the record is the CDR3 DNA by itself, 36 bases read in frame from the first base. At diagnosis, tumor, uninvolved tumor-adjacent lung and peripheral blood were collected and then preserved as a mix of FFPE and fresh-frozen material. For TCR repertoire profiling, blood samples were analyzed in the form of peripheral blood mononuclear cells. TCR beta CDR3 regions were sequenced from DNA using the immunoSEQ Assay. The study's own analysis went as follows. T cell density was computed as TCR beta template counts normalized to usable DNA estimated by amplifying housekeeping genes. The preseqR package was used to estimate richness by extrapolating to 400,000 templates for PBMC samples and to 120,000 templates for tissue samples. Clonality was taken to be one minus Pielou's evenness. Tissue-enriched TCRs were identified through differential abundance testing performed on productive amino-acid clonotypes, with a minimum total count of 5 and an alpha of 0.1. The Jaccard Index and the Morisita Overlap Index were used to quantify repertoire overlap between compartments. GLIPH grouped TCR beta CDR3s together with public tetramer-defined viral CDR3s, and a viral motif had to include at least three viral sequences and show V-gene enrichment. Entries here come from immuneACCESS through TCRdb and include only in-frame sequences with V and J called. Some clones fail to appear in such tables; in the studies checked, an unresolved V gene covers under half of the shortfall, and the cause of the remainder is unknown. The D gene and trimming were derived from the DNA, and the V and J assignments and clone size from that table. Recorded for this sample are some 11,000 clones; roughly nine tenths of them occurred a single time. Roughly 15% of the sample comes from the top ten.

This TCR was sampled from an older male donor with stage III lung adenocarcinoma. This receptor chain uses TRBV5-1 and TRBJ2-3, with no D gene named confidently. The sample here was peripheral blood, taken before any cancer treatment. The encoded CDR3 is CASRQSTDTQYF. The DNA is TGCGCCAGCCGCCAAAGCACAGATACGCAGTATTTT.